This T cell receptor (beta chain) was observed in a study of OX40 agonist ivuxolimab in advanced cancers. Overall study context: The diagnoses of dose-escalation patients were hepatocellular carcinoma, melanoma, renal cell or head and neck cancer.

Germline assignment: CDR1 SGHRS and CDR2 YFSETQ. V shed 0 bases and J shed 5 bases, with 8 bases lying between them. The CDR3 consists of 13 residues. Method: immunoSEQ multiplex PCR; TCRdb's copy keeps in-frame clones and lacks some. The sample shows approximately 72,000 clones, approximately 82% of them seen only once. Sample: CD4+ or CD8+ T cells sorted from blood, taken in a trial of the OX40 agonist ivuxolimab. This clonotype was obtained from an adult with an advanced solid tumor such as melanoma, head and neck, liver or kidney cancer. This chain links TRBV5-1 with TRBJ1-2; D perhaps matches TRBD1 (5 bases). CDR3 sequence reads: CASSLGGEYGYTF. For the CDR3, the DNA is TGCGCCAGCAGCTTGGGAGGGGAATATGGCTACACCTTC.